This note documents a single T cell receptor beta chain sequence. Its cognate antigen is unknown. Clones were read by immunoSEQ multiplex PCR, and TCRdb kept only the in-frame ones, dropping some. The table records some 55,000 clones, around 89% of them present only once. The data were taken from a study of a mutant IDH1 vaccine in newly diagnosed glioma. At the level of the study: Radiotherapy alone preceded vaccination by 4-6 weeks; alternatively, vaccination started with temozolomide cycles. There were about 60% males and roughly 38% females among treated patients, whose mean age was about 38 years. Study-wide findings and caveats: Vaccination elicited immune responses in 93.3% of patients.

Described time point: week 5, during vaccination. With topical imiquimod, each dose of the vaccine consisted of 300 ug of mutant IDH1 20-mer peptide. The astrocytomas were IDH1-mutant, ATRX-negative, and WHO grade 3 or 4. The sequence came from a woman aged 40 to 50 with glioma. This specimen consisted of PBMCs, obtained from a glioma patient whose treatment included an IDH1 peptide vaccine.

In DNA form, the CDR3 reads TGTGCCAGCAGCTTTAAAGATCAGCCCCAGCATTTT. Its translation: CASSFKDQPQHF. V and J are TRBV6-5 and TRBJ1-5; unclear D gene. CDR1 is MNHEY, CDR2 SVGAGI, per germline. The CDR3 extends over 12 amino acids. Trimming pared 6 bases from V and 5 bases from J, leaving 8 bases between.